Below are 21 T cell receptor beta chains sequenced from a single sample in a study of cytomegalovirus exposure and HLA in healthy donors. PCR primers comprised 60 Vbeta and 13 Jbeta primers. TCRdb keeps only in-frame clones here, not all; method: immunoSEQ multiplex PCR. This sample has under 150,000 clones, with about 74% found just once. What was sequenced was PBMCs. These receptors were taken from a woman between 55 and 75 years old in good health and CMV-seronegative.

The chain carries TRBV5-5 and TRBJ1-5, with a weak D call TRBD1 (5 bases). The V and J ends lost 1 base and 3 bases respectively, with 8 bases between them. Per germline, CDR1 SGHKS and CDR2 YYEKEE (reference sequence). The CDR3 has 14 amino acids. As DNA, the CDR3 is TGTGCCAGCAGCTTGCTAGGGGACAATCAGCCCCAGCATTTT. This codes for CASSLLGDNQPQHF. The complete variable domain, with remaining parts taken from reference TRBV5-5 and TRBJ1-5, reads DAGVTQSPTHLIKTRGQQVTLRCSPISGHKSVSWYQQVLGQGPQFIFQYYEKEERGRGNFPDRFSARQFPNYSSELNVNALLLGDSALYLCASSLLGDNQPQHFGDGTRLSIL.

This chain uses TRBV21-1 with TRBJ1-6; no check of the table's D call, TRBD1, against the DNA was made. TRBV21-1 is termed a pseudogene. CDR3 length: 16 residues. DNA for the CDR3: TGTGCCAGCAGCAAAGAGGACAGGGTTGGCGGTCGGCCCCTCCACTTT. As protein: CASSKEDRVGGRPLHF.

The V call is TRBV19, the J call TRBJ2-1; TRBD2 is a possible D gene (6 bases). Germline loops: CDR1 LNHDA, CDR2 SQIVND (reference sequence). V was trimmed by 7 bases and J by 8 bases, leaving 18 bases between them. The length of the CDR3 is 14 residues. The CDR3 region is CASTLPGGRDEQFF. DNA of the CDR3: TGTGCCAGTACCCTTCCCGGGGGTCGTGATGAGCAGTTCTTC.

The CDR3 region is CASSILGAGVDTQYF. The CDR3 nucleotides are TGTGCCAGTAGTATTCTAGGGGCCGGAGTGGATACGCAGTATTTT. V usage is TRBV19 and J usage is TRBJ2-3; D might be TRBD1 (5 bases). V was cut by 3 bases and J by 6 bases, with 16 bases left in between. This CDR3 region has 15 residues. CDR1 and CDR2 (germline): LNHDA, SQIVND (reference sequence).

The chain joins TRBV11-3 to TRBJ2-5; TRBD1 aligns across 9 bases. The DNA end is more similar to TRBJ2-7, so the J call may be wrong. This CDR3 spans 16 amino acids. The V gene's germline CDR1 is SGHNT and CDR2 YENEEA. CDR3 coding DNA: TGTGCCAGCAGCTTTCAGGGGACAGGGAAGTCCTACGAGCAGTACTTC. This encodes CASSFQGTGKSYEQYF.

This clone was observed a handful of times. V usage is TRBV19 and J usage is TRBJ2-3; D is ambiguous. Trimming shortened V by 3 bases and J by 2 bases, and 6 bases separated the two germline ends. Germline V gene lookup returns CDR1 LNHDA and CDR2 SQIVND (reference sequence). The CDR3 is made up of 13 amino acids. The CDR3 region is CASSIPSTDTQYF. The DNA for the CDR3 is TGTGCCAGTAGTATCCCGTCCACAGATACGCAGTATTTT.

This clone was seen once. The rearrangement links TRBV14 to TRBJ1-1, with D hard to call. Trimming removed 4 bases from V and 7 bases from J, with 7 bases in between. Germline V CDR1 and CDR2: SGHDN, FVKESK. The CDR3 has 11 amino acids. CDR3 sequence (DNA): TGTGCCAGCAGCCTACTCGATGAAGCTTTCTTT. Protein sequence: CASSLLDEAFF.

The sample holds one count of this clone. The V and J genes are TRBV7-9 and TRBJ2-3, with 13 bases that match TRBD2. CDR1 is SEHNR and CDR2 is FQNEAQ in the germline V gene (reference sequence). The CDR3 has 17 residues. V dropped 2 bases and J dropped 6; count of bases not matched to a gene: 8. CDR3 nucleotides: TGTGCCAGCAGCTTATGGATTGGGACTAGCGGGGAGGATACGCAGTATTTT. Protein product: CASSLWIGTSGEDTQYF.

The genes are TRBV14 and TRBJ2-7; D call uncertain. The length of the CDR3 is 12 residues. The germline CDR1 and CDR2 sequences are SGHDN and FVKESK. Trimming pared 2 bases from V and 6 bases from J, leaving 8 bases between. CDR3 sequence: CASSQQLSEQYF. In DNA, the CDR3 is TGTGCCAGCAGCCAACAATTGAGCGAGCAGTACTTC.

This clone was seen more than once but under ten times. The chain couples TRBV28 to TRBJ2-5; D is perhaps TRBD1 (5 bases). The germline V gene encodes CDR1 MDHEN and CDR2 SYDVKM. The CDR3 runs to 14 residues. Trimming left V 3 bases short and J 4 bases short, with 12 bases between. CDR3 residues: CASSFAGNGETQYF. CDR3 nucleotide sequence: TGTGCCAGCAGTTTTGCAGGGAACGGAGAGACCCAGTACTTC.

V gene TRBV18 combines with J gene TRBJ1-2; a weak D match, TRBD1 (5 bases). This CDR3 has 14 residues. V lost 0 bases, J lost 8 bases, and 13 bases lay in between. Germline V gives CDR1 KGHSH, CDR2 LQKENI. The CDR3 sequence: CASSPPGRVSGYTF. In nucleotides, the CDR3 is TGTGCCAGCTCACCACCGGGCAGGGTGAGCGGCTACACCTTC.

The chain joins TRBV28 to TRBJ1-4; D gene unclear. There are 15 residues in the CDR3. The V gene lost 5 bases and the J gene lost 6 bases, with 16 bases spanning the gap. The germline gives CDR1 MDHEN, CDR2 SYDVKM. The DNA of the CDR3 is TGTGCCAGCAGTCTAGCCGGGGTAATGGATGAAAAACTGTTTTTT. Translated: CASSLAGVMDEKLFF.

This CDR3 is CASSPYGDRSYEQYF. In DNA, the CDR3 is TGCGCCAGCAGCCCTTACGGCGACAGATCCTACGAGCAGTACTTC. This chain links TRBV4-1 with TRBJ2-7, with a weak D call TRBD1 (5 bases). Germline CDR1 and CDR2: MGHRA and YSYEKL. The CDR3 contains 15 residues. The V gene lost 4 bases and the J gene lost 1 base, with 14 bases spanning the gap.

CDR3 nucleotide sequence: TGCGCCAGCAGCGCAGTTCCCTGGGGCAGAGAGACCCAGTACTTC. This encodes CASSAVPWGRETQYF. The chain joins TRBV5-1 to TRBJ2-5; TRBD1 might be the D (5 bases). The germline CDR1 and CDR2 sequences are SGHRS and YFSETQ. The V gene lost 4 bases and the J gene lost 4 bases, with 17 bases spanning the gap. This CDR3 comprises 15 residues.

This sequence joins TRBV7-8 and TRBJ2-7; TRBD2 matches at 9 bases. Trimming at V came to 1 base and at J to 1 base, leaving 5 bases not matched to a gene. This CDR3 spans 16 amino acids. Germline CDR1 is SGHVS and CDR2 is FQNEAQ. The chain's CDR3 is CASSLDSGSWSYEQYF. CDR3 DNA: TGTGCCAGCAGCTTAGATAGCGGGAGCTGGTCCTACGAGCAGTACTTC.

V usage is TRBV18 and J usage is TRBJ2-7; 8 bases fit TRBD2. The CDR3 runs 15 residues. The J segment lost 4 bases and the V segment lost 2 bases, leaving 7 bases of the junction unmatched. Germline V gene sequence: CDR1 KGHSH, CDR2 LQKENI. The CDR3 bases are TGTGCCAGCTCACCAAGCGCGGGAGGAGAATACGAGCAGTACTTC. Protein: CASSPSAGGEYEQYF.

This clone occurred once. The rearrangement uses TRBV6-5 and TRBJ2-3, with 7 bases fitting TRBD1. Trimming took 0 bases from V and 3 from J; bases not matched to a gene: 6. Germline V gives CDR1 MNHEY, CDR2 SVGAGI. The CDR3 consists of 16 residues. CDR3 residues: CASSYSNRGRTDTQYF. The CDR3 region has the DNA TGTGCCAGCAGTTACTCGAACAGGGGTAGGACAGATACGCAGTATTTT.

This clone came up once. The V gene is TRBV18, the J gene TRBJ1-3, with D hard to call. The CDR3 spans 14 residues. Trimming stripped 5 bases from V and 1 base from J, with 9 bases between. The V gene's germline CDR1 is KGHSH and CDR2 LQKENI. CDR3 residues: CASSDNISGNTIYF. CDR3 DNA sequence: TGTGCCAGCTCAGACAACATTTCTGGAAACACCATATATTTT.

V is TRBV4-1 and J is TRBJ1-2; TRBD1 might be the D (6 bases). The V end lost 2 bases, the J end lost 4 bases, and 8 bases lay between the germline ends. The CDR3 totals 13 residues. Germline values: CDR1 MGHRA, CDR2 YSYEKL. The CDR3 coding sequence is TGCGCCAGCAGCCAACCAGGGGCCTATGGCTACACCTTC. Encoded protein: CASSQPGAYGYTF.

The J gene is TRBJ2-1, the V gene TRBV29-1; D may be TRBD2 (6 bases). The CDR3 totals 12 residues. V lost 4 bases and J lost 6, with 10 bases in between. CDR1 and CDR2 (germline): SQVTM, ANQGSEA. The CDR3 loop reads CSVVASVNEQFF. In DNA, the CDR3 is TGCAGCGTTGTCGCTAGCGTCAATGAGCAGTTCTTC.

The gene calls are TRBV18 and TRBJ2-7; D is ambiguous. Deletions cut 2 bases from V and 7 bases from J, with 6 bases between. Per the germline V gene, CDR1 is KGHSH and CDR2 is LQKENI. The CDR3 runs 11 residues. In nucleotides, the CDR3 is TGTGCCAGCTCACCAGCGGAGGAGCAGTACTTC. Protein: CASSPAEEQYF.